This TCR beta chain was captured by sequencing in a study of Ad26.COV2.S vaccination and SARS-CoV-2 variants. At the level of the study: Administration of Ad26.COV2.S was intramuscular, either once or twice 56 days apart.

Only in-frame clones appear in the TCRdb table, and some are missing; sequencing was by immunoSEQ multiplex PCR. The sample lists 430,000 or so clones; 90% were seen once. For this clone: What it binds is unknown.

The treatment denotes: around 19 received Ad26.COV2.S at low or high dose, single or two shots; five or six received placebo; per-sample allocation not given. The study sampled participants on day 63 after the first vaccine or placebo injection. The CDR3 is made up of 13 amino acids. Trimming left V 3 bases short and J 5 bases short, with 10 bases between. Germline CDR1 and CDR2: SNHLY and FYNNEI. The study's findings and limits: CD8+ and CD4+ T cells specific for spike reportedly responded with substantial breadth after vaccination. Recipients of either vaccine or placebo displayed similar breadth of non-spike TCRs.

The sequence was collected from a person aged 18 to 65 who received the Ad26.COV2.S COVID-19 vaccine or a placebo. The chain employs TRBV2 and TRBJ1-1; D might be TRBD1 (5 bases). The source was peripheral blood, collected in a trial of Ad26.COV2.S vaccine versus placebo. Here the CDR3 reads CASSERGGTEAFF. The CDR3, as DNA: TGTGCCAGCAGTGAGAGGGGAGGGACTGAAGCTTTCTTT.